A selection of T cell receptor beta chains follows, all from one sample in a study of monozygotic twins with inflammatory bowel disease. TCRdb reprocessed the 5' RACE reads and reports one entry per CDR3 protein, with no DNA. This table lists around 380,000 distinct CDR3 sequences. The specimen was blood. Receptors originate from a human donor with ulcerative colitis or Crohn's disease, or a healthy co-twin of an affected twin (not recorded which). Both conserved end residues are part of each CDR3.

CDR3 protein	V gene	J gene
CASSPGSFRYF	TRBV7-2	TRBJ2-3
CASIGGRLNQPQHF	TRBV28	TRBJ1-5
CASSTQSSYNSPLHF	TRBV18	TRBJ1-6
CASSSSEDRHYNEQFF	TRBV11-2	TRBJ2-1
CASSLGRGAGELFF	TRBV11-2	TRBJ2-2
CASSDLGGQWTSSYEQYF	TRBV2	TRBJ2-7
CSATQGLAGVKNIQYF	TRBV20-1	TRBJ2-4
CASSSDPRPHNEQFF	TRBV27	TRBJ2-1
CASSPAWAGVQSDTQYF	TRBV7-6	TRBJ2-3
CASNMDSNYGYTF	TRBV5-6	TRBJ1-2
CASSQDLNGGYEAFF	TRBV14	TRBJ1-1
CASRRAPGNTIYF	TRBV7-9	TRBJ1-3
CASSYRQGHTEAFF	TRBV5-6	TRBJ1-1
CASSLTGGQETQYF	TRBV12-3/TRBV12-4	TRBJ2-5
CATSGSGASYNEQFF	TRBV15	TRBJ2-1
CASSLVAGNEQYF	TRBV5-1	TRBJ2-7
CASSLVLAGENEQFF	TRBV5-1	TRBJ2-1